This T cell receptor beta chain was recovered during a study of OX40 agonist ivuxolimab in advanced cancers. V lost 3 bases, J lost 1 base, and 16 bases lay in between. There are 16 residues in the CDR3. The V gene's germline CDR1 is LNHDA and CDR2 SQIVND (reference sequence). Sequencing was performed with immunoSEQ multiplex PCR; in TCRdb, only in-frame clones are kept and a portion is missing. This repertoire shows 50,000 to 65,000 clones, around 83% found once; its top ten account for approximately 5.2%. Findings of the study overall: Expanded clones were, on average, more numerous in CD8+ T cells than in CD4+.

With respect to this clone: The antigen is undetermined.

V and J are TRBV19 and TRBJ2-7, with a tentative D call TRBD1 (6 bases). The source of this sequence is an adult with an advanced solid tumor such as melanoma, head and neck, liver or kidney cancer. The sample consisted of CD4+ or CD8+ T cells sorted from blood, taken in a trial of the OX40 agonist ivuxolimab. CDR3 residues: CASSMSAGTPSYEQYF. The DNA for the CDR3 is TGTGCCAGTAGTATGTCAGCCGGGACACCTTCCTACGAGCAGTACTTC.